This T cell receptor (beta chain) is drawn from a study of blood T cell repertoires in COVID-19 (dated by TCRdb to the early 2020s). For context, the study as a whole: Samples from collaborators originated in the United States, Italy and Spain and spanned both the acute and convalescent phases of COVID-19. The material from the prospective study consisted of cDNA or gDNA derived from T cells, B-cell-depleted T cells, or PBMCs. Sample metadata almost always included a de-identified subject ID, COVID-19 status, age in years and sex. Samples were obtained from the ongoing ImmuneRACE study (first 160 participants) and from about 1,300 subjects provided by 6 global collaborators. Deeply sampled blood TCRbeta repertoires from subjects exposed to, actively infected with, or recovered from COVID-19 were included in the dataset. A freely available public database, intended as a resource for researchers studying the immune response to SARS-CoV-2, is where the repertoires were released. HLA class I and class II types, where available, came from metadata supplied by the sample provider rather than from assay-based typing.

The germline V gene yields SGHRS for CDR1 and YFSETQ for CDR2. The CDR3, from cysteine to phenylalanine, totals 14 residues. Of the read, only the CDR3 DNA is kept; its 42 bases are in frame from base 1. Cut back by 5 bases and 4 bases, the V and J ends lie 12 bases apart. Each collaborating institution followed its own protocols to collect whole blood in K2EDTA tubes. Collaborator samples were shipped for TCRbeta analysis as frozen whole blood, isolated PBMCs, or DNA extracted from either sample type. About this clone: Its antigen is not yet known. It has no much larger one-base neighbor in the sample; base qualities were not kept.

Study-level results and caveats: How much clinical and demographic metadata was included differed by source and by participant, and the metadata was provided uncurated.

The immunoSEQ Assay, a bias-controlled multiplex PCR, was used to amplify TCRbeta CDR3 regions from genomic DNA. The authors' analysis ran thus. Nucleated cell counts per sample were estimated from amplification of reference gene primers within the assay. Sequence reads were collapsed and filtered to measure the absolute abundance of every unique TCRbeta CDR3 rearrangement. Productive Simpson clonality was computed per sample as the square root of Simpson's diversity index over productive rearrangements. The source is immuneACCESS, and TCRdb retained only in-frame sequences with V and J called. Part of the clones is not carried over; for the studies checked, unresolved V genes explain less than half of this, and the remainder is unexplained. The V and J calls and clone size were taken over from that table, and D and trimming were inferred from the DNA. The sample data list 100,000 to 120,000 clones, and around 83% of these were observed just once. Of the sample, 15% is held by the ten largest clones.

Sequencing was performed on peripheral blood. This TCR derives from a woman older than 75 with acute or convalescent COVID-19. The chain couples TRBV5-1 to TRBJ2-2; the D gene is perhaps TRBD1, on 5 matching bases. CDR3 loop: CASRATTGTGELFF. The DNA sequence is TGCGCCAGCAGGGCGACCACAGGCACCGGGGAGCTGTTTTTT.